This T cell receptor beta chain was sequenced for a study of T-cell memory formation after mild COVID-19. General study findings and limits: Confirmation was lacking for SARS-CoV-2 specificity of second-wave clones that peaked on day 37. Clones contracting across day 15 to 85 had a balanced CD4/CD8 profile; later expanding clones leaned CD4+. Mainly CM and EM harbored the contracting CD4+ clones; mainly EMRA harbored the CD8+ ones.

The CDR3 covers 14 residues. V shed 2 bases and J shed 9 bases, with 15 bases lying between them. Germline V gene lookup returns CDR1 SGHRS and CDR2 YFSETQ. This clonotype was seen a handful of times. Its antigen is as yet unknown. TCRdb independently ran MiXCR on the 5' RACE reads; one entry per CDR3 protein. The data hold hundreds of thousands of distinct CDR3 sequences, with about 22% observed a single time. Input material: PBMCs or a T cell subset sorted from them (not recorded which). V and J are TRBV5-1 and TRBJ1-5; D may be TRBD1 (5 bases). The TCR originated in an adult woman who had mild COVID-19 (a few samples of this study predate the infection). Cell type and time point are not known. The CDR3 protein is CASSFEGGARPQHF. As DNA, the CDR3 is TGCGCCAGCAGCTTCGAAGGCGGGGCGCGGCCCCAGCATTTT.